The rows below give T cell receptor beta chains drawn from one sample of a study of vaccination effects on CD4 cells after COVID-19. The assay was immunoSEQ multiplex PCR, and TCRdb's table has in-frame clones only and misses some. The sample yields around 75,000 clones, under 85% seen once. Their recognized antigens are unknown. The sequencing used CD4+ T cells from PBMCs cultured with HIV peptides, collected before COVID-19 vaccination. These receptors were obtained from a human donor who had a prior SARS-CoV-2 infection. Each CDR3 is given with its conserved first and last residue. The D gene is left open where the match is weak. Rows give clone size only sometimes, using once, few, many, or a class for an expanded clone.

clone size	D gene	V gene	J gene	CDR3 protein	CDR3 DNA
NA	NA	TRBV6-5	TRBJ2-7	CASRLTDPYEQYF	TGTGCCAGCAGGCTGACAGACCCCTACGAGCAGTACTTC
once	NA	TRBV7-2	TRBJ2-3	CASSLEALGSGPDTQYF	TGTGCCAGCAGCTTAGAAGCCCTAGGTAGCGGCCCAGATACGCAGTATTTT
NA	NA	TRBV3-1/TRBV3-2	TRBJ2-7	CASSQVPAGTYEQYF	TGTGCCAGCAGCCAAGTCCCGGCGGGGACCTACGAGCAGTACTTC
NA	NA	TRBV5-5	TRBJ1-5	CASSVTVSNQPQHF	TGTGCCAGCAGCGTGACAGTTAGCAATCAGCCCCAGCATTTT
NA	NA	TRBV2	TRBJ2-5	CASRRTGETQYF	TGTGCCAGCCGACGAACAGGGGAGACCCAGTACTTC
NA	NA	TRBV14	TRBJ2-4	CASSRTRDTKNIQYF	TGTGCCAGCAGCCGAACAAGGGACACAAAAAACATTCAGTACTTC
NA	TRBD2	TRBV4-2	TRBJ2-3	CASSQDWREGLGDTQYF	TGTGCCAGCAGCCAAGACTGGCGGGAGGGCCTGGGAGATACGCAGTATTTT
NA	TRBD1	TRBV9	TRBJ1-1	CASSRDSYGAEAFF	TGTGCCAGCAGCCGGGACAGTTACGGTGCTGAAGCTTTCTTT
NA	NA	TRBV9	TRBJ2-1	CASSVVSGGEQFF	TGTGCCAGCAGCGTAGTATCCGGGGGTGAGCAGTTCTTC
NA	NA	TRBV19	TRBJ1-5	CASSRAGASNQPQHF	TGTGCCAGTAGTAGGGCAGGGGCTAGCAATCAGCCCCAGCATTTT
NA	TRBD1	TRBV6-4	TRBJ1-1	CASRGTGRDTEAFF	TGTGCCAGCAGAGGGACAGGGAGGGACACTGAAGCTTTCTTT
NA	NA	TRBV4-1	TRBJ2-3	CASSPRGPPDTQYF	TGCGCCAGCAGCCCCCGAGGGCCGCCAGATACGCAGTATTTT
NA	NA	TRBV6-4	TRBJ1-5	CASSEQGGGNQPQHF	TGTGCCAGCAGTGAACAGGGCGGGGGCAATCAGCCCCAGCATTTT
NA	TRBD1	TRBV5-8	TRBJ1-4	CASSSGQGPGKLFF	TGTGCCAGCAGCTCGGGACAGGGCCCTGGAAAACTGTTTTTT
few	TRBD2	TRBV5-5	TRBJ2-1	CASSFSGGGSYNEQFF	TGTGCCAGCAGCTTTTCGGGGGGGGGCTCCTACAATGAGCAGTTCTTC
NA	TRBD1	TRBV10-3	TRBJ2-1	CAISEEYRTGLNEQFF	TGTGCCATCAGTGAGGAGTACCGGACAGGGCTAAATGAGCAGTTCTTC
NA	NA	TRBV3-1/TRBV3-2	TRBJ2-7	CASSLADEQYF	TGTGCCAGCAGCCTTGCGGACGAGCAGTACTTC
NA	TRBD1	TRBV30	TRBJ2-2	CAWRSQGSPGELFF	TGTGCCTGGAGATCACAGGGGTCACCCGGGGAGCTGTTTTTT
NA	NA	TRBV5-4	TRBJ1-1	CASSLPGGDPYYERTEAFF	TGTGCCAGCAGCTTACCCGGGGGCGATCCCTACTATGAAAGGACTGAAGCTTTCTTT
NA	NA	TRBV6-4	TRBJ2-1	CASSDSGASTYNEQFF	TGTGCCAGCAGTGACTCGGGGGCTTCTACCTACAATGAGCAGTTCTTC
once	NA	TRBV5-5	TRBJ2-1	CASSPLTAGTWGFREFF	TGTGCCAGCAGCCCCCTAACGGCGGGGACTTGGGGCTTTCGGGAGTTCTTC
few	NA	TRBV5-1	TRBJ2-7	CASSLGGGAIYEQYF	TGCGCCAGCAGCTTGGGAGGGGGAGCCATCTACGAGCAGTACTTC
few	NA	TRBV20-1	TRBJ2-3	CSASRPLSTDTQYF	TGCAGTGCTAGTCGACCCCTTAGCACAGATACGCAGTATTTT
few	NA	TRBV5-6	TRBJ2-3	CASSLPLRTDTQYF	TGTGCCAGCAGCCTCCCCCTTCGCACAGATACGCAGTATTTT
NA	NA	TRBV4-3	TRBJ1-3	CASSQRAGNTIYF	TGCGCCAGCAGCCAAAGAGCTGGAAACACCATATATTTT
NA	NA	TRBV5-1	TRBJ2-2	CASSTVGGLNTGELFF	TGCGCCAGCAGCACGGTGGGGGGTTTGAACACCGGGGAGCTGTTTTTT
NA	NA	TRBV9	TRBJ1-3	CASSVALTDHSGNTIYF	TGTGCCAGCAGCGTAGCACTAACCGATCACTCTGGAAACACCATATATTTT
NA	NA	TRBV7-3	TRBJ1-1	CASSLRGGADTEAFF	TGTGCCAGCAGCTTAAGGGGGGGCGCGGACACTGAAGCTTTCTTT
few	TRBD2	TRBV29-1	TRBJ2-3	CSALLAGFTDTQYF	TGCAGCGCGTTACTAGCGGGTTTCACAGATACGCAGTATTTT
NA	NA	TRBV11-2	TRBJ2-7	CASSTRSIYEQYF	TGTGCCAGCAGCACCCGCTCGATCTACGAGCAGTACTTC
NA	NA	TRBV5-1	TRBJ1-6	CASSLDGSSYNSPLHF	TGCGCCAGCAGCTTGGACGGGAGCTCCTATAATTCACCCCTCCACTTT
NA	NA	TRBV7-3	TRBJ2-1	CASSLAGSNEQFF	TGTGCCAGCAGCTTAGCGGGGAGCAATGAGCAGTTCTTC
NA	TRBD2	TRBV19	TRBJ2-2	CASSVAGRANTGELFF	TGTGCCAGTAGTGTTGCCGGGAGGGCCAATACCGGGGAGCTGTTTTTT
NA	NA	TRBV11-2	TRBJ2-5	CASSLAGARNFGETQYF	TGTGCCAGCAGCTTAGCGGGGGCCAGGAATTTTGGAGAGACCCAGTACTTC
NA	TRBD2	TRBV6-5	TRBJ2-1	CASSRGGRWLGEQFF	TGTGCCAGCAGTCGGGGGGGCCGATGGTTGGGTGAGCAGTTCTTC
NA	TRBD1	TRBV24-1	TRBJ2-7	CATSAGTDASYEQYF	TGTGCCACCAGTGCGGGGACAGACGCTTCCTACGAGCAGTACTTC
NA	NA	TRBV4-1	TRBJ2-1	CASSRGLQAYNEQFF	TGCGCCAGCAGCAGAGGTCTACAAGCCTACAATGAGCAGTTCTTC
NA	NA	TRBV5-1	TRBJ2-1	CASSLLTGAHNEQFF	TGCGCCAGCAGCTTGTTAACGGGAGCACACAATGAGCAGTTCTTC
NA	TRBD2	TRBV19	TRBJ2-7	CASSQASGGARYEQYF	TGTGCCAGTAGCCAAGCCTCGGGGGGGGCGCGCTACGAGCAGTACTTC
few	TRBD1	TRBV5-6	TRBJ2-1	CASSRTGANLYNEQFF	TGTGCCAGCAGCCGGACAGGCGCCAACCTCTACAATGAGCAGTTCTTC
NA	TRBD2	TRBV11-3	TRBJ2-2	CASSSGLAGGAGELFF	TGTGCCAGCAGCTCAGGACTAGCGGGAGGGGCCGGGGAGCTGTTTTTT
once	NA	TRBV6-1	TRBJ1-2	CASSEAYSYGYTF	TGTGCCAGCAGTGAAGCATACAGCTATGGCTACACCTTC